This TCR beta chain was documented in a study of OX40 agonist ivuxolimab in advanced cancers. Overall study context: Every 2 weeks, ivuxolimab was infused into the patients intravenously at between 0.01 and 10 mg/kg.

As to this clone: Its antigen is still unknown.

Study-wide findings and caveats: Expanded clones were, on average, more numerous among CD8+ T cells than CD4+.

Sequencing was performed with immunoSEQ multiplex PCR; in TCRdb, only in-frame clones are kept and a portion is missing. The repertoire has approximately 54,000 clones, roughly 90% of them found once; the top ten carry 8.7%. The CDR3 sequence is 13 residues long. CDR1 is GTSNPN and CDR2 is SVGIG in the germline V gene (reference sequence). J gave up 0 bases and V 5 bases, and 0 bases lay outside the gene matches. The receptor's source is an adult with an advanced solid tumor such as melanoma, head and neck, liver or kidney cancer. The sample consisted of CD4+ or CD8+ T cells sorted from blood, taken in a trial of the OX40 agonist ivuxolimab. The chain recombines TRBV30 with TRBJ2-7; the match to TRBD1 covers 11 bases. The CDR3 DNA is TGTGCCTGGGGGACAGGGGGCTCCTACGAGCAGTACTTC. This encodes CAWGTGGSYEQYF.